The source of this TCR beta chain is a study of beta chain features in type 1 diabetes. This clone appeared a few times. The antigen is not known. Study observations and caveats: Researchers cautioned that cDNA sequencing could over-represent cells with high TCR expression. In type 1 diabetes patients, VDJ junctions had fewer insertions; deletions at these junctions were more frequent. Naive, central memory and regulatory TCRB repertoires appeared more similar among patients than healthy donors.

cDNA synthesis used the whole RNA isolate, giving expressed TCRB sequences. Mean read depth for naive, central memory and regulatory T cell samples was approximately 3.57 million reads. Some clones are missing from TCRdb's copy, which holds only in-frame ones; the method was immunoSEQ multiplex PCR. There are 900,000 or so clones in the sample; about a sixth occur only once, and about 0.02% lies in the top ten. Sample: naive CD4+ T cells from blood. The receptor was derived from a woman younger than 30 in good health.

CDR3 DNA sequence: TGTGCCACTTGGACAGGGAACTATGGCTACACCTTC. It encodes CATWTGNYGYTF. The V and J genes are TRBV28 and TRBJ1-2; 8 nucleotides align to TRBD1. This CDR3 contains 12 residues. Germline-derived CDR1 and CDR2 are MDHEN and SYDVKM. J gave up 2 bases and V 10 bases, and 3 bases lay outside the gene matches.